This T cell receptor beta chain was identified during a study of T cell repertoires in cytomegalovirus infection. CDR1 is SEHNR and CDR2 is FQNEAQ in the germline V gene (reference sequence). Trimming removed 2 bases at V and 8 bases at J, with 15 bases between. The CDR3 contains 14 residues. Only a few counts were recorded for this clonotype. TCRdb analysed the reads with MiXCR anew, one entry per CDR3 protein. The repertoire holds some 200,000 distinct CDR3 sequences, with roughly 19% as singletons. Material for sequencing was PBMCs. This receptor was identified in a human donor in good health (CMV status not recorded). Some clones in this sample may be carry-over from other donors' samples. The rearrangement uses TRBV7-9 and TRBJ1-2; no clear D gene. The CDR3 DNA reads as TGTGCCAGCAGCTTACGTGCGGCCATATTAGGCTACACCTTC. It yields the protein CASSLRAAILGYTF.